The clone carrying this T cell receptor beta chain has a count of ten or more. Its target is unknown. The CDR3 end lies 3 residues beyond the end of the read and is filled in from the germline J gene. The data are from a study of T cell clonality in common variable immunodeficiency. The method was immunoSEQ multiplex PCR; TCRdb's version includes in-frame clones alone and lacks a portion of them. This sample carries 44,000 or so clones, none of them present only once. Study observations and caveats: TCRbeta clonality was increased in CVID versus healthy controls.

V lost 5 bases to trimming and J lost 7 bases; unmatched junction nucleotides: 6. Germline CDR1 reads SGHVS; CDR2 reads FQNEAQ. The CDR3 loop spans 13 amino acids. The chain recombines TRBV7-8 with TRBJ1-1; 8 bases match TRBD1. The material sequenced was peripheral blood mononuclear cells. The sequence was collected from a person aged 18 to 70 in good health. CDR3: CASSKDRDNEAFF. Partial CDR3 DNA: TGTGCCAGCAGCAAGGACAGGGACAATGAA.